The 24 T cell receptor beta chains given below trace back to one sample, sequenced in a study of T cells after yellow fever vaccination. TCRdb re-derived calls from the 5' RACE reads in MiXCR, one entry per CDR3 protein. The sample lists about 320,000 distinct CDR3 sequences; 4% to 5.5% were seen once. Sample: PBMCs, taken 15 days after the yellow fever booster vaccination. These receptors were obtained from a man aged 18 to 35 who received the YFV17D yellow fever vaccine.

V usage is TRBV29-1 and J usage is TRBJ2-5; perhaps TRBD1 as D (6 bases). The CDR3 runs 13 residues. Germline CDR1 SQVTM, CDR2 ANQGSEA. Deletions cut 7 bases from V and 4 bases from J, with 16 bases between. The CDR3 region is CSANVGQRETQYF. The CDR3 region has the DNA TGCAGCGCGAATGTCGGACAGAGAGAGACCCAGTACTTC.

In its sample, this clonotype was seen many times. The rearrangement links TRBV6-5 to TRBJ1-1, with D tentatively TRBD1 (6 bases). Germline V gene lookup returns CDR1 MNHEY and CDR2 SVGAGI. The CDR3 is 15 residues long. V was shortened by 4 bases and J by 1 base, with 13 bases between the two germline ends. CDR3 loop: CASSLGGGKNTEAFF. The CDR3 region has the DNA TGTGCCAGCAGTTTAGGAGGGGGGAAGAACACTGAAGCTTTCTTT.

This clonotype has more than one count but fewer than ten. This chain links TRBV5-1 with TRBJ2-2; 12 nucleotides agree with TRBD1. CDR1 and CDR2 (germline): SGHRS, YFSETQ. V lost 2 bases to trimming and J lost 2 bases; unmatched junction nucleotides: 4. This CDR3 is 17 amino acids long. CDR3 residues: CASSLFGTGGNTGELFF. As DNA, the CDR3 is TGCGCCAGCAGCTTATTTGGGACAGGGGGCAACACCGGGGAGCTGTTTTTT.

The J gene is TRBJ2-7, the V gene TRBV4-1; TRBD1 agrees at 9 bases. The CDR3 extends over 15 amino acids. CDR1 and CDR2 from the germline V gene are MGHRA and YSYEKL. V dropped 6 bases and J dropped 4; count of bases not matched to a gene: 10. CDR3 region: CASSPGQGTAYEQYV. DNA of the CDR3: TGCGCCAGCAGTCCCGGACAGGGGACGGCTTACGAGCAGTACGTC.

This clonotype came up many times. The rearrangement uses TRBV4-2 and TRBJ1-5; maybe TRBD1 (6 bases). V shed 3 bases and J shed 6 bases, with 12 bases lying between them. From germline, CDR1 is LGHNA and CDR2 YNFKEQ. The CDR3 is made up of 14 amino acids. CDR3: CASSHEQGPQPQHF. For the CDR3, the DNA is TGTGCCAGCAGCCATGAACAGGGACCTCAGCCCCAGCATTTT.

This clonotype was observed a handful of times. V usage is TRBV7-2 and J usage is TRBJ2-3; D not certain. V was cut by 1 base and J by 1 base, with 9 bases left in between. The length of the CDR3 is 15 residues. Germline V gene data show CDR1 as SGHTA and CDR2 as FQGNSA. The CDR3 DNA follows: TGTGCCAGCAGCTTAGAACGGAGCGGCACAGATACGCAGTATTTT. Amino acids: CASSLERSGTDTQYF.

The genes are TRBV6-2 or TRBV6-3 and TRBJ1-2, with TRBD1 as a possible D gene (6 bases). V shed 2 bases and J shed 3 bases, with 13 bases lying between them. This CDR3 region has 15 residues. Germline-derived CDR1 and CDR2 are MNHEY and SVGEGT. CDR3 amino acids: CASSYAPDSHYGYTF. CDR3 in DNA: TGTGCCAGCAGTTACGCCCCGGACAGTCACTATGGCTACACCTTC.

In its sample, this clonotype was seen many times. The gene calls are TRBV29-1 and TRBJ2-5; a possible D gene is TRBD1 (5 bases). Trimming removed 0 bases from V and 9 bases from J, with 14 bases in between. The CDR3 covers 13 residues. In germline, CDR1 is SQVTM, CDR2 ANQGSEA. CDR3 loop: CSVEDPGPRAQYF. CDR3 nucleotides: TGCAGCGTTGAAGATCCCGGACCCAGGGCCCAGTACTTC.

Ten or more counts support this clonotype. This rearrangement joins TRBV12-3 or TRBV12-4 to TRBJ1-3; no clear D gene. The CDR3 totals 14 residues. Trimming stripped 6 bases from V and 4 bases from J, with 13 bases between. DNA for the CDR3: TGTGCCAGCAGCCTCAGACTGGGCGGAAACACCATATATTTT. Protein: CASSLRLGGNTIYF.

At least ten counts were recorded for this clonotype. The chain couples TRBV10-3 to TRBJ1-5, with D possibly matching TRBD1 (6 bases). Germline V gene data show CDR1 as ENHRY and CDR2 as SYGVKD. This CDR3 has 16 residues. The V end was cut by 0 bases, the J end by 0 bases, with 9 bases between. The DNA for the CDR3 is TGTGCCATCAGTGAGTCGAGGGGGAATAGCAATCAGCCCCAGCATTTT. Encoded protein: CAISESRGNSNQPQHF.

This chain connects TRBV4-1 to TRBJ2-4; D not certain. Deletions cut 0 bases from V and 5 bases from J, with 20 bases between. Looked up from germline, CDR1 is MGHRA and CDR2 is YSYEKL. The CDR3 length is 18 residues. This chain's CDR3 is CASSQDLVAEWAENIQYF. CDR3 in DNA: TGCGCCAGCAGCCAAGATCTTGTGGCAGAGTGGGCTGAAAACATTCAGTACTTC.

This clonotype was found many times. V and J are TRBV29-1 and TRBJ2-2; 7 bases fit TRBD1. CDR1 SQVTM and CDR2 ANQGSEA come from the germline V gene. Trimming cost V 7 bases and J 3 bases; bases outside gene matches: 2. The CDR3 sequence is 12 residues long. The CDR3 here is CSGTGDTGELFF. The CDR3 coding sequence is TGCAGCGGAACAGGGGACACCGGGGAGCTGTTTTTT.

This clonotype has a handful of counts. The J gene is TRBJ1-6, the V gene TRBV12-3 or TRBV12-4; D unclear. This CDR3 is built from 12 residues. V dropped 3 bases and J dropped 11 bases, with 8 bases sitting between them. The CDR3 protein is CASSFSFPPLHF. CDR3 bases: TGTGCCAGCAGTTTCTCTTTCCCACCCCTCCACTTT.

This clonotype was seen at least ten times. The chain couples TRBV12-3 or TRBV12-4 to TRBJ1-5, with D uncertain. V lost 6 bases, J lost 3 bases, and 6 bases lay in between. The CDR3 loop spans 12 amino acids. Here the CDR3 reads CASSNYNQPQHF. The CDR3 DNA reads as TGTGCCAGCAGCAACTACAATCAGCCCCAGCATTTT.

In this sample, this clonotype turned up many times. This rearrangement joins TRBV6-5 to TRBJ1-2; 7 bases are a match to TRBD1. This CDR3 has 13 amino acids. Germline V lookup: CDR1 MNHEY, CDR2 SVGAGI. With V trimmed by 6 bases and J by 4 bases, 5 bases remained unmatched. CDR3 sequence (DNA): TGTGCCAGCAGCCCAGGGGGGAGCTATGGCTACACCTTC. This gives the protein CASSPGGSYGYTF.

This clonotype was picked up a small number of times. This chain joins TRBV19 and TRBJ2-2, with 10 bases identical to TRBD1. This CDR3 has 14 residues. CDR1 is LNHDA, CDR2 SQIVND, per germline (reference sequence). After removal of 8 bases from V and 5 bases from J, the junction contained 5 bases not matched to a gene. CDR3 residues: CASWGTGETGELFF. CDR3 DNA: TGTGCCAGTTGGGGGACAGGGGAGACCGGGGAGCTGTTTTTT.

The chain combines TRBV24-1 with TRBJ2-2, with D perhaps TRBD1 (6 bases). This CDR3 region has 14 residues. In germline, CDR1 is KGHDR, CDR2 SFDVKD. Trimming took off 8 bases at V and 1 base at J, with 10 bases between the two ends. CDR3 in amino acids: CATKETGNTGELFF. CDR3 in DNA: TGTGCCACCAAGGAGACAGGGAACACCGGGGAGCTGTTTTTT.

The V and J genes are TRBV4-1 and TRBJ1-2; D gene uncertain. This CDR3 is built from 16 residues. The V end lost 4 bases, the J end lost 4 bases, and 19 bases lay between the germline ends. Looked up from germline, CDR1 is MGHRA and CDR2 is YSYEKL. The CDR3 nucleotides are TGCGCCAGCAGCCTTAAGTCCTCAGGAGGACCCTATGGCTACACCTTC. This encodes CASSLKSSGGPYGYTF.

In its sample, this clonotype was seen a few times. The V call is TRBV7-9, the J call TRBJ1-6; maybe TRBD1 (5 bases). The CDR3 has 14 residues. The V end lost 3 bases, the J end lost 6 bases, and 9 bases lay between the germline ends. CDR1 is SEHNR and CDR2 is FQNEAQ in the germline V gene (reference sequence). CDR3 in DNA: TGTGCCAGCAGCTTCTCGCAGGGTAATTCACCCCTCCACTTT. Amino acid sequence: CASSFSQGNSPLHF.

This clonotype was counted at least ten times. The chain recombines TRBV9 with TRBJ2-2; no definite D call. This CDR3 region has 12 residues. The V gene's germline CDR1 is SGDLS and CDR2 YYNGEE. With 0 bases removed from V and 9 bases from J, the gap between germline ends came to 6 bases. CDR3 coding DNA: TGTGCCAGCAGCGTAGTCGATTGGGAGCTGTTTTTT. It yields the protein CASSVVDWELFF.

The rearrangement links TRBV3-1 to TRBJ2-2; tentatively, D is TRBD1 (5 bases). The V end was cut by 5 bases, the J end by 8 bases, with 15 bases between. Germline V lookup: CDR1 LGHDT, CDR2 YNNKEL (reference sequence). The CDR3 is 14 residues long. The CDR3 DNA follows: TGTGCCAGCAGCTACCAGGCAGGGTCTGGGGAGCTGTTTTTT. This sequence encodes CASSYQAGSGELFF.

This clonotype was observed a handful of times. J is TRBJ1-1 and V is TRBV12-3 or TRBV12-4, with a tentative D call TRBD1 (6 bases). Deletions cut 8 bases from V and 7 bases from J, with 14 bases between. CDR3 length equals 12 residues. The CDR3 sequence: CASVAQGREAFF. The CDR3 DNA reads TGTGCCAGCGTAGCACAGGGACGTGAAGCTTTCTTT.

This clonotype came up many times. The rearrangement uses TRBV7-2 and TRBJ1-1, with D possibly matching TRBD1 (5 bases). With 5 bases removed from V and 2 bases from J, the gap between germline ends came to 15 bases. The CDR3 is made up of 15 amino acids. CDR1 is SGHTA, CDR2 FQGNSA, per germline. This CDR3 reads CASSTRVRGNTEAFF. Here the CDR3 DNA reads TGTGCCAGCAGCACCAGGGTACGGGGAAACACTGAAGCTTTCTTT.

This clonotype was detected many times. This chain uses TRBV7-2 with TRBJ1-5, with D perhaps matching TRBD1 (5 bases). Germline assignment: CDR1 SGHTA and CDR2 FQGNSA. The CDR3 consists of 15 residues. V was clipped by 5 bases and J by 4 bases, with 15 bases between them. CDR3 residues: CASSLGRGLNQPQHF. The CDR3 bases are TGTGCCAGCAGCCTGGGCCGGGGACTTAATCAGCCCCAGCATTTT.